Below, one TCR beta chain is given with its context. This sample is drawn from a study of blood T cell repertoires in COVID-19. Across the study: Samples of COVID-19 (acute and convalescent) were obtained from the United States, Italy and Spain.

This CDR3 spans 15 amino acids. Per the original methods: Estimated nucleated cell counts came from reference gene primer amplification. Here immunoSEQ multiplex PCR was the method, and the copy in TCRdb shows in-frame clones only, minus some. D and trimming were read from the DNA, whereas the V and J calls and clone size are those reported in that table. The data contain tens of thousands of clones, approximately 88% of them singletons. The chain links TRBV21-1 to TRBJ2-2; TRBD2, the table's D call, was not compared with the DNA. TRBV21-1 has pseudogene status. Sequencing was done on a sample of peripheral blood. The receptor comes from an elderly man with active or convalescent COVID-19. In nucleotides, the CDR3 is TGTGCCAGCAGCAAGCCTGAGGGGAACACCGGGGAGCTGTTTTTT. Its protein is CASSKPEGNTGELFF.